What follows is one TCR beta chain and its context. The data stem from a study of human T cells and chemical hapten exposure. Individual cDNA molecules received unique molecular identifiers in the library. A single record per CDR3 protein comes from TCRdb applying MiXCR to the RACE reads. The repertoire holds about 98,000 distinct CDR3 sequences, with 10% to 13% as singletons. Time point denoted: pre-sensitization, week 0. Treatment here: therapeutic diphenylcyclopropenone sensitization with weekly scalp DPC. Whole blood, unfractionated, served as the material for total RNA extraction. Unmatched junction bases numbered 7, after V lost 3 bases and J lost 4 bases. This CDR3 has 15 residues. Germline V gives CDR1 KGHSH, CDR2 LQKENI.

The chain combines TRBV18 with TRBJ2-7; 9 positions agree with TRBD1. The specimen was whole blood, collected in connection with sensitization to the hapten diphenylcyclopropenone (DPC). The receptor was derived from a woman aged 55-69 years with alopecia areata. Some clones in this sample may be carry-over from other donors' samples. CDR3: CASSPPGQGMYEQYF. Written as DNA, the CDR3 is TGTGCCAGCTCACCGCCGGGACAGGGCATGTACGAGCAGTACTTC.